The sequence of this T cell receptor (beta chain) was determined in a study of Graves' ophthalmopathy and Graves' hyperthyroidism (dated by TCRdb to the late 2010s). Background for the entire study: Peripheral blood was collected at initial diagnosis, prior to any treatment. Once sampling was done, hyperthyroidism patients were given methimazole at a starting dose of 30 mg daily, while ophthalmopathy patients were given high-dose intravenous methylprednisolone. For independent validation, a separate cohort was made up of approximately 19 hyperthyroidism patients plus 17 patients who later progressed from hyperthyroidism to ophthalmopathy. To tell Graves' ophthalmopathy apart from Graves' hyperthyroidism, and to predict which patients would progress to ophthalmopathy, the study relied on TCR beta repertoire signatures. In total, approximately 130 blood samples were TCR-sequenced: 43 ophthalmopathy, approximately 75 hyperthyroidism and about 17 hyperthyroidism-to-ophthalmopathy patients. In more than five hyperthyroidism patients, T-cell repertoires of thyroid tissue and blood were compared. To explore V-J signatures that separate ophthalmopathy from hyperthyroidism, a discovery set of about a hundred patients was enrolled, consisting of 40 to 45 with ophthalmopathy and fewer than 60 with stable hyperthyroidism.

Ophthalmopathy patients had moderately to severely active disease, Clinical Activity Score of at least 3, NOSPECS grade of at least 4, and disease duration under 3 months. Patients with other autoimmune diseases, uncontrolled infections, pregnancy or lactation were excluded. Clinical symptoms, serum thyroxine, TRAb, thyroid ultrasound and orbital computed tomography formed the basis of the diagnosis. Using Ficoll-Paque density gradient centrifugation, PBMCs were isolated from 8.5 to 10 ml of fresh peripheral blood. Total RNA was extracted using Trizol reagent, and RNA quality was checked on an Agilent 2100 Bioanalyzer. TCR beta CDR3 regions were amplified from RNA transcripts for repertoire sequencing. HTBI primers and the Qiagen OneStep RT-PCR kit were used in a first-round RT-PCR, which was followed by a second-round multiplex PCR, size selection and purification. The libraries underwent paired-end sequencing with 100 bp reads on an Illumina HiSeq2000. The study's own analysis went as follows. Reads were processed with SOAPnuke, discarding reads with adapters, uncalled bases, mean Phred below 15, or no exact constant-primer or identifier match. COPE v1.2.5 was used to merge the high-quality paired reads. Each unique nucleotide sequence was defined as a clonotype, and clonotypes were aligned to IMGT TRB V, D and J references with MiTCR v1.1. The analysis was limited to V-J combinations with a frequency above 0.0001, which together covered approximately 99% of repertoires. For each V-J combination, a TCR clonal expansion and chaos score was defined as F50 clonal expansion divided by the chaos observed in the TCRdist matrix. Welch's t-statistics and random forest were used to narrow the features down to roughly twelve V-J combinations, which were then fed into a naive Bayes classifier. The similarity between thyroid and blood repertoires was quantified using the Morisita-Horn index. TCRdb reprocessing: public reads trimmed at Q25 with fastp, clones called with MiXCR, in-frame beta chains kept. All rows with the same CDR3 protein become a single entry with the most common DNA and genes. These V and J calls are TCRdb output, not the study's own analysis. In all, the sample holds about 700,000 distinct CDR3 sequences, and about 40% of those were seen once. Over 2.5% of the sample is in the top ten clones.

This clonotype was seen many times. Its antigen is still unknown. One base away there is no much larger clone; base qualities are not given. The paper as a whole reports these results and caveats: Among expanded thyroid clonotypes with frequency above 0.001, most also showed up in blood, which suggests that blood repertoires may reflect the thyroid immune response. In validation, the model predicted ophthalmopathy progression with more than 70% sensitivity and around 72% specificity; around twelve predicted patients were CT-confirmed with GO in a median of approximately 6.2 months. Sample size was not statistically predetermined, and group allocation was not concealed from the investigators. In cross-validation, the 13-signature model distinguished ophthalmopathy from stable hyperthyroidism with approximately 85% sensitivity and roughly 81% specificity, and in the test set the corresponding values were approximately 80% and 75%.

The clonotype was recovered from an adult man with Graves' ophthalmopathy. The sequenced sample was peripheral blood.

The encoded CDR3 is CAISDPGTGYSYEQYF. Here is the DNA: TGTGCCATCAGTGATCCAGGGACAGGGTACTCCTACGAGCAGTACTTC. This chain is built from TRBV10-3 and TRBJ2-7; TRBD1 aligns with 9 central bases. V trim: 3 bases; J trim: 0 bases; unmatched bases: 6. The CDR3 runs 16 residues from the cysteine to the phenylalanine. Of the read, only the CDR3 DNA is kept; its 48 bases are in frame from base 1. Looking up the germline V gene yields CDR1 ENHRY and CDR2 SYGVKD.